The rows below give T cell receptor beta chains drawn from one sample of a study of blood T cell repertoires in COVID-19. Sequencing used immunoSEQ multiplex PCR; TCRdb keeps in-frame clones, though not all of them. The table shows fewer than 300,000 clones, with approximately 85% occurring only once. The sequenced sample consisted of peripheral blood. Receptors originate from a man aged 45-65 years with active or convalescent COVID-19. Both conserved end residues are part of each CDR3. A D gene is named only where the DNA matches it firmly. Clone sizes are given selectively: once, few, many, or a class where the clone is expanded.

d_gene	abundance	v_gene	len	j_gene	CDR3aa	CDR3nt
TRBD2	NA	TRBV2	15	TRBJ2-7	CASTGGLAASYEQYF	TGTGCCAGTACGGGCGGACTAGCGGCATCCTACGAGCAGTACTTC
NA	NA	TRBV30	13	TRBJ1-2	CASTPTGGYGYTF	TGTGCCTCGACTCCTACGGGAGGCTATGGCTACACCTTC
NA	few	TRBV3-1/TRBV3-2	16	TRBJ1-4	CASSQERVRRVEKLFF	TGTGCCAGCAGCCAAGAACGGGTCCGCAGGGTTGAAAAACTGTTTTTT
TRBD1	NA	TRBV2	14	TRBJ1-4	CASRTGGANEKLFF	TGTGCCAGCAGGACAGGGGGGGCTAATGAAAAACTGTTTTTT
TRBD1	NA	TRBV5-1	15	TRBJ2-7	CASSLDPGQANEQYF	TGCGCCAGCAGCTTGGACCCGGGACAGGCTAACGAGCAGTACTTC
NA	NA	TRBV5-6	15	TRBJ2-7	CASSLGAGIDYEQYF	TGTGCCAGCAGCTTGGGTGCGGGGATTGACTACGAGCAGTACTTC
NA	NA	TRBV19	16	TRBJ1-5	CASSIGGGAGSQPQHF	TGTGCCAGTAGTATAGGGGGGGGCGCGGGCTCTCAGCCCCAGCATTTT
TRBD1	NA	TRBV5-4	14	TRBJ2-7	CASSQRQGRDEQYF	TGTGCCAGCAGCCAGAGACAGGGAAGGGACGAGCAGTACTTC
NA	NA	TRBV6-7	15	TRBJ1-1	CASSYSTLGLDRAFF	TGTGCCAGCAGTTACTCGACCCTAGGATTAGATAGGGCTTTCTTT
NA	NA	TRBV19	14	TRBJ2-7	CASSSQASSYEQYF	TGTGCCAGTAGTAGCCAGGCGAGCTCCTACGAGCAGTACTTC
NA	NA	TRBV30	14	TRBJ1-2	CAWSVLRGGNGYTF	TGTGCCTGGAGTGTACTTAGGGGGGGGAATGGCTACACCTTC
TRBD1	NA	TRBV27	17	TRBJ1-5	CASSSGTGAYSNQPQHF	TGTGCCAGCAGTTCCGGGACAGGGGCCTATAGCAATCAGCCCCAGCATTTT